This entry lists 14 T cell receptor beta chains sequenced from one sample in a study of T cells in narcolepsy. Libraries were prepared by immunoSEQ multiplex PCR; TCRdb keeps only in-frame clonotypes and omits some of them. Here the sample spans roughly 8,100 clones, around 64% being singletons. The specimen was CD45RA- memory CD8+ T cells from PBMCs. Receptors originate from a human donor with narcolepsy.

The CDR3 DNA follows: TGTGCCAGCAGCCAAGAAAGCGGGGGGGCCTACAATGAGCAGTTCTTC. Translating it yields CASSQESGGAYNEQFF. This rearrangement joins TRBV4-2 to TRBJ2-1, with 10 bases identical to TRBD2. CDR1 and CDR2 from the germline V gene are LGHNA and YNFKEQ. This CDR3 contains 16 residues. V was clipped by 0 bases and J by 2 bases; unmatched bases: 1.

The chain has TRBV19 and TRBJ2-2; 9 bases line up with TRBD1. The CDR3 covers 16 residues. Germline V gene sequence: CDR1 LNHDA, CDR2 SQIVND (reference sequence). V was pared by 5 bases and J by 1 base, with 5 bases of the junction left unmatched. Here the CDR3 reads CASSGGQGMNTGELFF. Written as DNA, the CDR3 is TGTGCCAGTAGTGGGGGACAGGGAATGAACACCGGGGAGCTGTTTTTT.

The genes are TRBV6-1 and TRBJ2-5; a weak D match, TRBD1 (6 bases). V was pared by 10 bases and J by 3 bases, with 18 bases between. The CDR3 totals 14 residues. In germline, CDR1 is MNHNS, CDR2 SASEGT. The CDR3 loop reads CAIKPPYREETQYF. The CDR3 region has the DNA TGTGCCATCAAGCCCCCCTACAGGGAAGAGACCCAGTACTTC.

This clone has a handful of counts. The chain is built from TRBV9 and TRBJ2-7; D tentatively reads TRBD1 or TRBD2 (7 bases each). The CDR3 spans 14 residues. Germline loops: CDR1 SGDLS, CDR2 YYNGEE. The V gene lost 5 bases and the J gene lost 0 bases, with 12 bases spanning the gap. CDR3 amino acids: CASSRGDSSYEQYF. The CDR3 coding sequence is TGTGCCAGCAGTCGGGGGGACAGCTCCTACGAGCAGTACTTC.

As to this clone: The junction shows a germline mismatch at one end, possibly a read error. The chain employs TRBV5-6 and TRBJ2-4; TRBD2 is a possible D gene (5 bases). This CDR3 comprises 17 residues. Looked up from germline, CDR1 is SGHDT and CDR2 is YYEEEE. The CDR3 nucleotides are TGTGCCAGCAGCTTGGGTCGGGGAGCGCTAGCCAAAAACATTCGGTACTTC. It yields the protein CASSLGRGALAKNIRYF.

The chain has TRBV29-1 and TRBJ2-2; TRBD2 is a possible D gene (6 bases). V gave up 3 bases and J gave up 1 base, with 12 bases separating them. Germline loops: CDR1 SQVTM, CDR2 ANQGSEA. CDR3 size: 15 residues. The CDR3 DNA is TGCAGCGTTGAGGCTTGGGAGGAGAACACCGGGGAGCTGTTTTTT. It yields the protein CSVEAWEENTGELFF.

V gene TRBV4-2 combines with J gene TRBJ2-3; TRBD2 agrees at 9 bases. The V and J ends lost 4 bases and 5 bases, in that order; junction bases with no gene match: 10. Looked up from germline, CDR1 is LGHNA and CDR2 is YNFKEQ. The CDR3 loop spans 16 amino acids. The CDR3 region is CASSPESGGPGDTQYF. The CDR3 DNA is TGTGCCAGCAGCCCCGAGAGCGGGGGGCCTGGAGATACGCAGTATTTT.

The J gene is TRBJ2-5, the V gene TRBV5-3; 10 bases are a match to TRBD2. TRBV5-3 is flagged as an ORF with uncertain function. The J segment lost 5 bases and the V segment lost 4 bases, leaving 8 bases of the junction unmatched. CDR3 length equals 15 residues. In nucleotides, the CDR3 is TGTGCCAGAAGCATCCTAGCGGGGGTAGGCGAGACCCAGTACTTC. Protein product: CARSILAGVGETQYF.

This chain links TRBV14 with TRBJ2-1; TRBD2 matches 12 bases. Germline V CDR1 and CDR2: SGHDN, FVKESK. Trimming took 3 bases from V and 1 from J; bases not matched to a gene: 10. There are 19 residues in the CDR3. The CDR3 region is CASSQRLAGAYHSYNEQFF. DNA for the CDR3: TGTGCCAGCAGCCAGCGACTAGCGGGGGCCTACCATTCCTACAATGAGCAGTTCTTC. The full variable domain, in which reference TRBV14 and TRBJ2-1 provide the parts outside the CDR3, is EAGVTQFPSHSVIEKGQTVTLRCDPISGHDNLYWYRRVMGKEIKFLLHFVKESKQDESGMPNNRFLAERTGGTYSTLKVQPAELEDSGVYFCASSQRLAGAYHSYNEQFFGPGTRLTVL.

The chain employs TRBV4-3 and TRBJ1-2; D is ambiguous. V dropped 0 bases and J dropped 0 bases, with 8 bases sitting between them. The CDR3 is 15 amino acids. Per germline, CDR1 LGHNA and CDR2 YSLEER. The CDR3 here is CASSQDRQANYGYTF. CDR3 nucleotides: TGCGCCAGCAGCCAAGACAGGCAAGCTAACTATGGCTACACCTTC.

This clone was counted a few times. CDR3 amino acids: CASSVDRGDGDEQFF. CDR3 bases: TGCGCCAGCAGCGTCGACAGGGGTGACGGGGATGAGCAGTTCTTC. This rearrangement joins TRBV5-1 to TRBJ2-1; TRBD1 agrees at 8 bases. The CDR3 has 15 amino acids. Germline trimming cut 4 bases from V and 8 bases from J; bases unmatched to any gene: 11. The germline V gene encodes CDR1 SGHRS and CDR2 YFSETQ. The complete variable domain, with remaining parts taken from reference TRBV5-1 and TRBJ2-1, reads KAGVTQTPRYLIKTRGQQVTLSCSPISGHRSVSWYQQTPGQGLQFLFEYFSETQRNKGNFPGRFSGRQFSNSRSEMNVSTLELGDSALYLCASSVDRGDGDEQFFGPGTRLTVL.

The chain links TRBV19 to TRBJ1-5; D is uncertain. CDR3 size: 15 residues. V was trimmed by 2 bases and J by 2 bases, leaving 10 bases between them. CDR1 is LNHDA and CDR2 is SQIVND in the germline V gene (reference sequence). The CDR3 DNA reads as TGTGCCAGTAGTATAACCCTAGGAGGCAATCAGCCCCAGCATTTT. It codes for CASSITLGGNQPQHF.

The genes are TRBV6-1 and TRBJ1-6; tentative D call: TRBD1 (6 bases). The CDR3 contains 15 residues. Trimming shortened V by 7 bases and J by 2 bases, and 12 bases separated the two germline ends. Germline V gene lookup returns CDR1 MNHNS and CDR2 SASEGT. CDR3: CASISQGTYNSPLHF. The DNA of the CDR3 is TGTGCCAGCATCTCACAGGGAACCTATAATTCACCCCTCCACTTT.

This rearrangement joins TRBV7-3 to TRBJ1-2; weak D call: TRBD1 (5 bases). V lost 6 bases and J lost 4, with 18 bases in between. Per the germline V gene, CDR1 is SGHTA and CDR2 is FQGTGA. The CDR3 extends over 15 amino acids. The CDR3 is CASSYSGTETYGYTF. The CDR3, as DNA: TGTGCCAGCAGTTACTCCGGGACCGAAACCTATGGCTACACCTTC.